This T cell receptor beta chain comes out of a study of breast tumors, draining lymph nodes, adjacent tissues (dated by TCRdb to about 2016). Looking at the study overall: In breast cancer patients, the study compared the TCR beta repertoires of tumor, adjacent nontumor tissue and axillary lymph nodes. In human breast cancer, the study set out to assess how tumor, surrounding tissue and draining lymph node repertoires relate to one another and whether T cells might be exchanged between them. Beyond this particular receptor, the publication reports: Tumor T-cell repertoires showed less diversity than lymph node repertoires and more diversity than nontumor tissue repertoires, and tumor T-cell repertoires showed preferential V and J gene usage. In luminal-like breast cancer, tumor and nontumor tissue repertoires resembled each other significantly more than in basal-like breast cancer. The study presented the conclusion that tumor T cells originate in lymph nodes as consistent with a hypothesis, not as something directly demonstrated. A scenario in which most tumor T cells derive from the lymph node and then expand within tumor tissue was judged to be consistent with the data.

The germline V gene (reference sequence) provides CDR1 LNHDA and CDR2 SQIVND. The CDR3 covers 15 residues, taking in both the cysteine and the phenylalanine. Only CDR3 DNA remains: 45 bases, in frame from the first base. The junction shows trimming of 5 bases on V and 2 bases on J, and the gene matches do not reach 5 bases of it. The lymph node samples were taken from the axillary draining lymph nodes of breast cancer patients. This clonotype was counted at least ten times. Its cognate antigen has yet to be identified. Nothing much larger sits one base from this clone, and base qualities are not available. The listed sequencing device is Illumina HiSeq 2000. Multiplex PCR amplification was used to generate the TCR beta chain libraries. High-throughput sequencing was used to analyze the amplified TCR beta chain products. TCRdb trimmed the raw reads at Q25, called clones with MiXCR and kept productive beta chains. Rows with one shared CDR3 protein collapse into an entry with the most common genes and DNA. In all, the sample holds around 130,000 distinct CDR3 sequences, and over 20% of those were seen once. About 2.2% of the sample is in the top ten clones.

The source is a female donor with breast cancer. Some clones in this sample may be carry-over from other donors' samples. The rearrangement joined TRBV19 to TRBJ2-1; 8 central bases correspond to TRBD1. Sequenced: axillary lymph node tissue. DNA sequence: TGTGCCAGTAGTCGACAGGGGATCACCTACAATGAGCAGTTCTTC. Its protein reads: CASSRQGITYNEQFF.